This T cell receptor (beta chain) was recorded in a study of blood T cells in healthy people across ages. Points from the study as a whole: Older individuals had lower TCR beta diversity per million T cells (the decline was roughly linear). Both higher diversity and more naive CD4+ cells marked long-lived donors when set against aged donors.

This clonotype has only a few counts. Its specificity is unknown. Primers used in a second PCR of roughly 7 to 12 cycles were a sample-barcoded 5' primer and a J-beta primer mix. Each single sample gave us at least 2.5 million CDR3-containing paired-end reads. TCRdb re-called the 5' RACE reads through MiXCR, storing one row per CDR3 protein. Of hundreds of thousands of distinct CDR3 sequences listed, around 43% are singletons. The V and J ends lost 4 bases and 0 bases respectively, with 10 bases between them. CDR1 is SGHDT, CDR2 YYEEEE, per germline. The CDR3 is 14 residues long. The sequenced sample consisted of blood. V and J are TRBV5-6 and TRBJ1-1; D ambiguous. This receptor was taken from a man between 60 and 70 years old in good health. The DNA for the CDR3 is TGTGCCAGCAGCCCCGCAGGAATGAACACTGAAGCTTTCTTT. Amino acid sequence: CASSPAGMNTEAFF.